This record concerns one T cell receptor (beta chain) sequence. Followed longitudinally, the Seattle patients had been enrolled during active infection. Germline loops: CDR1 SQVTM, CDR2 ANQGSEA. This CDR3 comprises 15 residues. The V and J ends lost 0 bases and 2 bases respectively, with 13 bases between them. TCRdb's table, derived via immunoSEQ multiplex PCR, lists solely in-frame clones and lacks some. The data show approximately 40,000 clones, with roughly 87% seen just once and under 5% held by the top ten. The data derive from a study of blood T cell repertoires in COVID-19. Looking at the study overall: Samples taken during acute and convalescent COVID-19 were collected in the United States, Italy and Spain.

This sequence was found in a man in his sixties with COVID-19, enrolled during active disease. V gene TRBV29-1 combines with J gene TRBJ1-2; TRBD1 might be the D (6 bases). The specimen was peripheral blood. CDR3 residues: CSVEDRGQTNYGYTF. DNA for the CDR3: TGCAGCGTTGAAGATCGCGGACAGACCAACTATGGCTACACCTTC. Together with reference TRBV29-1 and TRBJ1-2, the CDR3 gives the full variable domain: SAVISQKPSRDICQRGTSLTIQCQVDSQVTMMFWYRQQPGQSLTLIATANQGSEATYESGFVIDKFPISRPNLTFSTLTVSNMSPEDSSIYLCSVEDRGQTNYGYTFGSGTRLTVV.